These 14 T cell receptor beta chains were sequenced from one sample in a study of blood T cell repertoires in COVID-19. Generated by immunoSEQ multiplex PCR, the TCRdb table keeps only in-frame clones and is missing some. The table includes 300,000 or so clones, around 87% detected once. The sequenced sample consisted of peripheral blood. Source of these receptors: a woman in her thirties or forties who had recovered from COVID-19.

This chain uses TRBV5-1 with TRBJ2-5, with TRBD2 identical over 12 bases. CDR1 and CDR2 from the germline V gene are SGHRS and YFSETQ. With 3 bases clipped from V and 3 bases from J, the junction kept 6 bases outside the gene matches. The length of the CDR3 is 16 residues. CDR3 loop: CASSSVASGGEETQYF. DNA for the CDR3: TGCGCCAGCAGCTCGGTGGCTAGCGGGGGGGAAGAGACCCAGTACTTC.

On this clone itself: Other nucleotide sequences in the sample specify the same CDR3. The CDR3 DNA is TGTGCCAGCTCGCTCCGGGCGGGCACTGAAGCTTTCTTT. This sequence encodes CASSLRAGTEAFF. The genes are TRBV18 and TRBJ1-1; D is uncertain. V was pared by 6 bases and J by 4 bases, with 12 bases between. This CDR3 comprises 13 residues. Germline CDR1 reads KGHSH; CDR2 reads LQKENI.

V gene TRBV7-3 combines with J gene TRBJ1-1; TRBD1 is a possible D gene (6 bases). Per the germline V gene, CDR1 is SGHTA and CDR2 is FQGTGA. The CDR3 consists of 11 residues. V was trimmed by 4 bases and J by 8 bases, leaving 8 bases between them. The CDR3 nucleotides are TGTGCCAGCAGCTCCACAGGGGAAGCTTTCTTT. Encoded protein: CASSSTGEAFF.

The chain employs TRBV10-1 and TRBJ1-3; D is undetermined. The CDR3 has 14 amino acids. Germline V gene data show CDR1 as WNHNN and CDR2 as SYGVQD (reference sequence). Trimming took off 6 bases at V and 0 bases at J, with 9 bases between the two ends. The DNA for the CDR3 is TGCGCCAGCAGCGGAGGGTCCTCTGGAAACACCATATATTTT. Amino acids: CASSGGSSGNTIYF.

The rearrangement joins TRBV2 to TRBJ1-3; 8 bases map to TRBD1. This CDR3 contains 14 residues. The V gene's germline CDR1 is SNHLY and CDR2 FYNNEI. J gave up 8 bases and V 6 bases, and 9 bases lay outside the gene matches. The CDR3: CASRDQGAADTIYF. The CDR3 DNA reads TGTGCCAGCAGGGACCAGGGGGCGGCGGACACCATATATTTT.

The rearrangement uses TRBV4-3 and TRBJ1-1, with D possibly TRBD1 on 5 matching bases. Germline CDR1 LGHNA, CDR2 YSLEER. V lost 0 bases to trimming and J lost 4 bases, with 9 bases between them. This CDR3 is 14 amino acids long. The CDR3 is CASSQEWGVTEAFF. DNA for the CDR3: TGCGCCAGCAGCCAAGAATGGGGGGTCACTGAAGCTTTCTTT.

In its sample, this clone was seen once. The chain links TRBV7-3 to TRBJ2-2; D is perhaps TRBD2 (5 bases). Germline V gives CDR1 SGHTA, CDR2 FQGTGA. The CDR3 contains 15 residues. The ends were cut back, 5 bases at V and 3 bases at J, with 13 bases in the middle. CDR3 sequence (DNA): TGTGCCAGCAGCCCCTCTTTCGGGGACACCGGGGAGCTGTTTTTT. Residues: CASSPSFGDTGELFF.

This chain links TRBV5-1 with TRBJ1-3; a possible D gene is TRBD1 (5 bases). Trimming took 0 bases from V and 0 from J, leaving 10 bases between them. Germline V lookup: CDR1 SGHRS, CDR2 YFSETQ. This CDR3 region has 16 residues. CDR3 sequence reads: CASSLVWGSSGNTIYF. Here the CDR3 DNA reads TGCGCCAGCAGCTTGGTCTGGGGCAGCTCTGGAAACACCATATATTTT. The complete variable domain, with remaining parts taken from reference TRBV5-1 and TRBJ1-3, reads KAGVTQTPRYLIKTRGQQVTLSCSPISGHRSVSWYQQTPGQGLQFLFEYFSETQRNKGNFPGRFSGRQFSNSRSEMNVSTLELGDSALYLCASSLVWGSSGNTIYFGEGSWLTVV.

This chain uses TRBV19 with TRBJ1-1, with 9 positions matching TRBD1. Trimming at V came to 5 bases and at J to 7 bases, leaving 11 bases not matched to a gene. Germline V gene sequence: CDR1 LNHDA, CDR2 SQIVND (reference sequence). The CDR3 extends over 15 amino acids. The CDR3 region is CASSSGTGTLSEAFF. The CDR3 DNA follows: TGTGCCAGTAGTTCCGGGACAGGGACTCTGAGTGAAGCTTTCTTT.

The genes are TRBV19 and TRBJ2-2, with TRBD1 identical over 7 bases. J was trimmed by 5 bases and V by 5 bases; bases with no gene match: 11. The CDR3 has 16 amino acids. Germline CDR1 and CDR2: LNHDA and SQIVND (reference sequence). The CDR3 region is CASSPDREWGTGELFF. In DNA, the CDR3 is TGTGCCAGTAGTCCTGACAGGGAATGGGGGACCGGGGAGCTGTTTTTT.

This chain links TRBV10-3 with TRBJ2-7, with 11 positions matching TRBD2. V shed 0 bases, J shed 5 bases, and the junction held 12 bases outside the gene matches. CDR1 and CDR2 from the germline V gene are ENHRY and SYGVKD. There are 18 residues in the CDR3. CDR3 sequence: CAISESRVAGGPGDEQYF. DNA for the CDR3: TGTGCCATCAGTGAGTCGAGGGTAGCGGGGGGGCCGGGCGACGAGCAGTACTTC.

The CDR3 here is CASSLKTGADGTDTQYF. The CDR3 coding sequence is TGTGCCAGCAGCTTAAAGACAGGGGCTGATGGCACAGATACGCAGTATTTT. The V gene is TRBV5-6, the J gene TRBJ2-3; 8 nucleotides line up with TRBD1. CDR1 is SGHDT, CDR2 YYEEEE, per germline. With 2 bases clipped from V and 1 base from J, the junction kept 9 bases outside the gene matches. The CDR3 runs to 17 residues.

The genes are TRBV19 and TRBJ2-3; TRBD1 agrees at 12 bases. This CDR3 has 14 residues. The V segment lost 5 bases and the J segment 4 bases; nucleotides outside the gene matches: 1. CDR1 and CDR2 from the germline V gene are LNHDA and SQIVND (reference sequence). In DNA form, the CDR3 reads TGTGCCAGTAGTGGGACAGGGGGCGCAGATACGCAGTATTTT. Protein product: CASSGTGGADTQYF. Based on the CDR3 plus reference TRBV19 and TRBJ2-3, the full variable domain is DGGITQSPKYLFRKEGQNVTLSCEQNLNHDAMYWYRQDPGQGLRLIYYSQIVNDFQKGDIAEGYSVSREKKESFPLTVTSAQKNPTAFYLCASSGTGGADTQYFGPGTRLTVL.

V and J are TRBV9 and TRBJ1-2, with D perhaps matching TRBD1 (5 bases). The germline V gene encodes CDR1 SGDLS and CDR2 YYNGEE. This CDR3 has 16 amino acids. Between the trimmed V and J ends, which lost 0 bases and 0 bases, there was a span of 12 bases. CDR3 sequence (DNA): TGTGCCAGCAGCGTAGCTGCCACAGGCTCTAACTATGGCTACACCTTC. Translated: CASSVAATGSNYGYTF.